Presented here are 2 T cell receptor beta chains from one specimen sequenced in a study of molecular identifiers for immune sequencing clone quantification. One entry per CDR3 protein, called by TCRdb with MiXCR from the PCR reads. This table has 400,000 to 600,000 distinct CDR3 sequences, around 23% appearing once. The sequenced sample consisted of naive CD8+ T cells from blood, with Jurkat cell RNA spiked in. Subset defined: FACS-sorted CD8+CD4-CCR7+CD45RA+ naive T cells. These TCRs come from a human donor in good health. Some libraries in this study had Jurkat cell RNA spiked in.

The count of this clonotype is one. Given a much more abundant clone one base away, this may be a read error. The rearrangement uses TRBV7-9 and TRBJ2-2; D is perhaps TRBD2 (6 bases). This CDR3 comprises 13 residues. V lost 8 bases to trimming and J lost 10 bases, with 17 bases between them. Germline CDR1 and CDR2: SEHNR and FQNEAQ (reference sequence). CDR3: CASAGTPSEELFF. The CDR3 region has the DNA TGTGCCAGCGCGGGCACACCTAGCGAGGAGCTGTTTTTT.

On this clonotype itself: One end of the junction does not line up with germline, which may come from a read error. This chain connects TRBV2 to TRBJ1-1; no reliable D call. Germline loops: CDR1 SNHLY, CDR2 FYNNEI. CDR3 size: 12 residues. This CDR3 reads CASSDSRTEAYF. The DNA of the CDR3 is TGTGCCAGCAGTGACAGTCGGACTGAAGCTTACTTT. The full variable domain, with the rest looked up from reference TRBV2 and TRBJ1-1, is EPEVTQTPSHQVTQMGQEVILRCVPISNHLYFYWYRQILGQKVEFLVSFYNNEISEKSEIFDDQFSVERPDGSNFTLKIRSTKLEDSAMYFCASSDSRTEAYFGQGTRLTVV.